These T cell receptor beta chains were read from a single sample in a study of TIL therapy for anti-PD-1-resistant metastatic lung cancer. The table came from immunoSEQ multiplex PCR; TCRdb's copy has only in-frame clones and leaves some out. The sample shows about 59,000 clones, roughly 77% of them seen only once. The sample in question was blood, obtained at baseline. The source of these receptors is a person aged 25-79 years with non-small cell lung cancer. Each CDR3 is given with its conserved first and last residue. Each record gives: J gene, clone size, V gene, D gene, CDR3 DNA, CDR3 protein. D genes are given only for firm matches. Some rows mark clone size as missing; the rest say once, few, many or name a class of expanded clone.

j_call: TRBJ2-5; clone_size: NA; v_call: TRBV7-2; d_call: NA; cdr3_nt: TGTGCCAGCAGCTTGGACTATGTGGAGACCCAGTACTTC; cdr3_aa: CASSLDYVETQYF
j_call: TRBJ2-7; clone_size: NA; v_call: TRBV18; d_call: NA; cdr3_nt: TGTGCCAGCTCACCACCGACAGGAGACAGCTCCTACGAGCAGTACTTC; cdr3_aa: CASSPPTGDSSYEQYF
j_call: TRBJ2-3; clone_size: NA; v_call: TRBV6-5; d_call: NA; cdr3_nt: TGTGCCAGCAGTTACTCGATGGCGAGCACAGATACGCAGTATTTT; cdr3_aa: CASSYSMASTDTQYF
j_call: TRBJ1-4; clone_size: NA; v_call: TRBV5-1; d_call: TRBD1; cdr3_nt: TGCGCCAGCAGCGCGGACAGGGGGCCAGCTAATGAAAAACTGTTTTTT; cdr3_aa: CASSADRGPANEKLFF
j_call: TRBJ2-2; clone_size: NA; v_call: TRBV4-1; d_call: NA; cdr3_nt: TGCGCCAGCAAACGGGGGGCCCAAGTGTCCGGGGAGCTGTTTTTT; cdr3_aa: CASKRGAQVSGELFF
j_call: TRBJ2-7; clone_size: once; v_call: TRBV6-5; d_call: NA; cdr3_nt: TGTGCCAGCAGTTCCGGACAGGGAGGGAATTACGAGCAGTACTTC; cdr3_aa: CASSSGQGGNYEQYF
j_call: TRBJ1-1; clone_size: NA; v_call: TRBV18; d_call: NA; cdr3_nt: TGTGCCAGCTCACCACTGCGGGGCTCGAACACTGAAGCTTTCTTT; cdr3_aa: CASSPLRGSNTEAFF
j_call: TRBJ1-5; clone_size: NA; v_call: TRBV28; d_call: NA; cdr3_nt: TGTGCCAGCAGTCCGGCCAGTTTCAATCAGCCCCAGCATTTT; cdr3_aa: CASSPASFNQPQHF
j_call: TRBJ1-6; clone_size: NA; v_call: TRBV4-3; d_call: NA; cdr3_nt: TGCGCCAGCAGCCAACAACAGGAATCACCCCTCCACTTT; cdr3_aa: CASSQQQESPLHF
j_call: TRBJ2-7; clone_size: NA; v_call: TRBV10-3; d_call: NA; cdr3_nt: TGTGCCATCAGTGATATGAACGCCCCCCTAGGGGAGCAGTACTTC; cdr3_aa: CAISDMNAPLGEQYF
j_call: TRBJ2-7; clone_size: NA; v_call: TRBV4-1; d_call: NA; cdr3_nt: TGCGCCAGCAGCCCGCCCATTGGGGCCTCAAGGGACGAGCAGTACTTC; cdr3_aa: CASSPPIGASRDEQYF
j_call: TRBJ2-5; clone_size: NA; v_call: TRBV5-4; d_call: TRBD1; cdr3_nt: TGTGCCAGCAGCCGGGACAGGGGAGAGACCCAGTACTTC; cdr3_aa: CASSRDRGETQYF
j_call: TRBJ2-3; clone_size: once; v_call: TRBV5-6; d_call: TRBD2; cdr3_nt: TGTGCCTGCTTTTCGACTAGCGGGGGGTGGTCAGATACGCAGTATTTT; cdr3_aa: CACFSTSGGWSDTQYF
j_call: TRBJ1-6; clone_size: NA; v_call: TRBV7-2; d_call: TRBD1; cdr3_nt: TGTGCCAGCAGCGTACAGGGGGGCAATTCACCCCTCCACTTT; cdr3_aa: CASSVQGGNSPLHF
j_call: TRBJ2-7; clone_size: once; v_call: TRBV6-5; d_call: NA; cdr3_nt: TGTGCCAGCAGTTACTTACAGGGAACCTACGAGCAGTACTTC; cdr3_aa: CASSYLQGTYEQYF
j_call: TRBJ2-3; clone_size: few; v_call: TRBV9; d_call: TRBD2; cdr3_nt: TGTGCCAGCAGCGTAGGGGCTAGCGGGTCGGGGGAAGATACGCAGTATTTT; cdr3_aa: CASSVGASGSGEDTQYF
j_call: TRBJ2-1; clone_size: NA; v_call: TRBV3-1/TRBV3-2; d_call: NA; cdr3_nt: TGTGCCAGCAGCCAAGTGGGTGAGCAGTTCTTC; cdr3_aa: CASSQVGEQFF
j_call: TRBJ2-1; clone_size: NA; v_call: TRBV28; d_call: NA; cdr3_nt: TGTGCCAGCAGTTTCCCCATAGTGGGAGTGGGCAATGAGCAGTTCTTC; cdr3_aa: CASSFPIVGVGNEQFF
j_call: TRBJ2-7; clone_size: NA; v_call: TRBV28; d_call: NA; cdr3_nt: TGTGCCAGCACCGGAGCAGGGGCATCGGAAGAGCAGTACTTC; cdr3_aa: CASTGAGASEEQYF
j_call: TRBJ1-1; clone_size: NA; v_call: TRBV18; d_call: NA; cdr3_nt: TGTGCCAGCTCACTGAGCGGAACCACTGAAGCTTTCTTT; cdr3_aa: CASSLSGTTEAFF
j_call: TRBJ2-7; clone_size: few; v_call: TRBV7-6; d_call: NA; cdr3_nt: TGTGCCAGCAGCACCATAGGGGAGCAGTACTTC; cdr3_aa: CASSTIGEQYF
j_call: TRBJ2-3; clone_size: NA; v_call: TRBV7-2; d_call: TRBD2; cdr3_nt: TGTGCCAGCAGCTTAAGTTTCAGCGGGGGCCTCGATACGCAGTATTTT; cdr3_aa: CASSLSFSGGLDTQYF
j_call: TRBJ2-7; clone_size: NA; v_call: TRBV4-1; d_call: NA; cdr3_nt: TGCGCCAGCAGCCAAGAACCAAGAAGTTGGAAGTACTTC; cdr3_aa: CASSQEPRSWKYF
j_call: TRBJ2-2; clone_size: NA; v_call: TRBV5-6; d_call: TRBD1; cdr3_nt: TGTGCCAGCAGCTTGCCGTCCGGACAGGTGACCGGGGAGCTGTTTTTT; cdr3_aa: CASSLPSGQVTGELFF
j_call: TRBJ2-5; clone_size: NA; v_call: TRBV28; d_call: TRBD2; cdr3_nt: TGTGCCAGCAGTCCAAGACCGGGACTAGCGTGGGAGACCCAGTACTTC; cdr3_aa: CASSPRPGLAWETQYF
j_call: TRBJ2-5; clone_size: NA; v_call: TRBV6-5; d_call: NA; cdr3_nt: TGTGCCAGCAGACCGACTCCAGGAGGGGAGACCCAGTACTTC; cdr3_aa: CASRPTPGGETQYF
j_call: TRBJ2-7; clone_size: NA; v_call: TRBV7-2; d_call: NA; cdr3_nt: TGTGCCAGCAGCTTAGCGGTTTCCGTAGCCTCCTACGAGCAGTACTTC; cdr3_aa: CASSLAVSVASYEQYF
j_call: TRBJ2-5; clone_size: NA; v_call: TRBV5-1; d_call: NA; cdr3_nt: TGCGCCAGCAGCCCCGGACGGTCGTACCAAGAGACCCAGTACTTC; cdr3_aa: CASSPGRSYQETQYF
j_call: TRBJ2-6; clone_size: few; v_call: TRBV21-1; d_call: NA; cdr3_nt: TGTGCCAGCAGAGGAGGAACTGGGGCCAACGTCCTGACTTTC; cdr3_aa: CASRGGTGANVLTF
j_call: TRBJ2-7; clone_size: NA; v_call: TRBV7-9; d_call: NA; cdr3_nt: TGTGCCAGCAGCTCCGTGGGGGAACTCTCCTACGAGCAGTACTTC; cdr3_aa: CASSSVGELSYEQYF
j_call: TRBJ2-7; clone_size: NA; v_call: TRBV9; d_call: NA; cdr3_nt: TGTGCCAGCAGCGGAGGAACAGGGTTGGCGGACGAGCAGTACTTC; cdr3_aa: CASSGGTGLADEQYF
j_call: TRBJ2-3; clone_size: NA; v_call: TRBV18; d_call: NA; cdr3_nt: TGTGCCAGCTCACCAAGGGTACCTTCAGATACGCAGTATTTT; cdr3_aa: CASSPRVPSDTQYF
j_call: TRBJ2-2; clone_size: NA; v_call: TRBV7-9; d_call: NA; cdr3_nt: TGTGCCAGCAGCTTGTCTCAGACCGGGGAGCTGTTTTTT; cdr3_aa: CASSLSQTGELFF
j_call: TRBJ2-7; clone_size: NA; v_call: TRBV11-2; d_call: TRBD1; cdr3_nt: TGTGCCAGCAGCTGGGGACAGGGGGCTGGGTACGAGCAGTACTTC; cdr3_aa: CASSWGQGAGYEQYF
j_call: TRBJ2-6; clone_size: NA; v_call: TRBV19; d_call: NA; cdr3_nt: TGTGCCAGTAGTACGGACTCGGCTGGGGCCAACGTCCTGACTTTC; cdr3_aa: CASSTDSAGANVLTF
j_call: TRBJ2-7; clone_size: NA; v_call: TRBV7-6; d_call: NA; cdr3_nt: TGTGCCAGCAGCCACCGGACGTCTAACCCCTACGAGCAGTACTTC; cdr3_aa: CASSHRTSNPYEQYF
j_call: TRBJ1-2; clone_size: NA; v_call: TRBV28; d_call: NA; cdr3_nt: TGTGCCAGCAGTACCGGGGGAACCCGCGGCTACACCTTC; cdr3_aa: CASSTGGTRGYTF
j_call: TRBJ2-5; clone_size: NA; v_call: TRBV7-9; d_call: NA; cdr3_nt: TGTGCCAGCAGCTCAGGAGCAGGATTTATCCAAGAGACCCAGTACTTC; cdr3_aa: CASSSGAGFIQETQYF
j_call: TRBJ2-7; clone_size: NA; v_call: TRBV21-1; d_call: NA; cdr3_nt: TGTGCCAGCCATTCGGGGGCTAGCGGGTCCTACGAGCAGTACTTC; cdr3_aa: CASHSGASGSYEQYF
j_call: TRBJ2-1; clone_size: NA; v_call: TRBV9; d_call: TRBD2; cdr3_nt: TGTGCCAGCAGCGTGAGCGGGAATGCAGGAAATGAGCAGTTCTTC; cdr3_aa: CASSVSGNAGNEQFF
j_call: TRBJ2-5; clone_size: NA; v_call: TRBV5-1; d_call: NA; cdr3_nt: TGCGCCAGCAGCTTGGCCGGGACCATACAAGAGACCCAGTACTTC; cdr3_aa: CASSLAGTIQETQYF
j_call: TRBJ1-4; clone_size: NA; v_call: TRBV5-1; d_call: NA; cdr3_nt: TGCGCCAGCAGCCTCCCCCAGGGAACTAATGAAAAACTGTTTTTT; cdr3_aa: CASSLPQGTNEKLFF
j_call: TRBJ2-7; clone_size: NA; v_call: TRBV18; d_call: TRBD2; cdr3_nt: TGTGCCAGCTCAGATGGGCGGGGGGCCTACGAGCAGTACTTC; cdr3_aa: CASSDGRGAYEQYF
j_call: TRBJ2-1; clone_size: NA; v_call: TRBV6-2/TRBV6-3; d_call: NA; cdr3_nt: TGTGCCAGCAGTTACCGGCTTATTGAGCAGTTCTTC; cdr3_aa: CASSYRLIEQFF
j_call: TRBJ1-6; clone_size: NA; v_call: TRBV28; d_call: TRBD1; cdr3_nt: TGTGCCAGCAGTTCTCCGGGACAGGGAGAATCACCCCTCCACTTT; cdr3_aa: CASSSPGQGESPLHF
j_call: TRBJ1-2; clone_size: NA; v_call: TRBV12-3/TRBV12-4; d_call: NA; cdr3_nt: TGTGCCAGCAGATCGACGGGGGTCTACACCTTC; cdr3_aa: CASRSTGVYTF
j_call: TRBJ2-3; clone_size: once; v_call: TRBV6-6; d_call: TRBD2; cdr3_nt: TGTGCCAGCAGTTCCCAAACTAGCGCAGATACGCAGTATTTT; cdr3_aa: CASSSQTSADTQYF
j_call: TRBJ1-6; clone_size: NA; v_call: TRBV7-2; d_call: NA; cdr3_nt: TGTGCCAGCAGCTTAGTTGGCGGGACCACCTATTCACCCCTCCACTTT; cdr3_aa: CASSLVGGTTYSPLHF
j_call: TRBJ2-1; clone_size: NA; v_call: TRBV28; d_call: NA; cdr3_nt: TGTGCCAGCAGCCCCCACGCGGGATACAATGAGCAGTTCTTC; cdr3_aa: CASSPHAGYNEQFF
j_call: TRBJ2-7; clone_size: NA; v_call: TRBV5-4; d_call: TRBD2; cdr3_nt: TGTGCCAGCAGCTTGGGAGCGGGACCCGCCTACGAGCAGTACTTC; cdr3_aa: CASSLGAGPAYEQYF
j_call: TRBJ1-1; clone_size: NA; v_call: TRBV4-1; d_call: TRBD1; cdr3_nt: TGCGCCAGCAGGAACCGGGACAGGGACCCTGAAGCTTTCTTT; cdr3_aa: CASRNRDRDPEAFF